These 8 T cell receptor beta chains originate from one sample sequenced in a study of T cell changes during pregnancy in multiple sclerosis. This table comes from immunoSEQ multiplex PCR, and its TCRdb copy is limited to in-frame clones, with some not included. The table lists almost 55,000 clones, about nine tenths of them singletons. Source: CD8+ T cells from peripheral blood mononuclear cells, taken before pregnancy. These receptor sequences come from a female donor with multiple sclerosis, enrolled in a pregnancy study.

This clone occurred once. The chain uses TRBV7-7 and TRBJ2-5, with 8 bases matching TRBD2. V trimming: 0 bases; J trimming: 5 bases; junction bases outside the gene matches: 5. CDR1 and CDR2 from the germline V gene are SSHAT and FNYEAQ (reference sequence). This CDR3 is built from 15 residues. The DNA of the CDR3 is TGTGCCAGCAGCTTAGCAGCGGGGGCCGGGGAGACCCAGTACTTC. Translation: CASSLAAGAGETQYF.

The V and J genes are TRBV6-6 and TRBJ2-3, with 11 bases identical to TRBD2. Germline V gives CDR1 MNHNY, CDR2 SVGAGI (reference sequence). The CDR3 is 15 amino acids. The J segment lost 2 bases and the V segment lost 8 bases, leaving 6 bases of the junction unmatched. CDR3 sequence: CASASGGPPTDTQYF. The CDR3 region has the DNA TGTGCCAGCGCTAGCGGGGGGCCTCCCACAGATACGCAGTATTTT.

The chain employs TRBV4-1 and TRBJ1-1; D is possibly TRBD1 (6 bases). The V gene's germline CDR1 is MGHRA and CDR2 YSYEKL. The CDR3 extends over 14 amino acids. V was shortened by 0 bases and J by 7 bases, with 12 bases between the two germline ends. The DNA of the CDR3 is TGCGCCAGCAGCCAAGAAGGGGGTAGGGGTGAAGCTTTCTTT. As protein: CASSQEGGRGEAFF.

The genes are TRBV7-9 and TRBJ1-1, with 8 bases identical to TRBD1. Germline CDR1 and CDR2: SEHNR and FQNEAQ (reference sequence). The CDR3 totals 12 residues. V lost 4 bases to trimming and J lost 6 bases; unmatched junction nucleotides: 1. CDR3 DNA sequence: TGTGCCAGCAGCTCGACAGGGGCTGAAGCTTTCTTT. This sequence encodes CASSSTGAEAFF.

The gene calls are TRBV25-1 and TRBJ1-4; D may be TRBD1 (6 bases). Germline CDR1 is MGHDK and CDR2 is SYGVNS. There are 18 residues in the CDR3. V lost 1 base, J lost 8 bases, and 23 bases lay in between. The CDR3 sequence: CASSEFFSTGQREEKLFF. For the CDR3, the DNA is TGTGCCAGCAGTGAATTTTTCTCGACAGGTCAAAGGGAAGAAAAACTGTTTTTT.

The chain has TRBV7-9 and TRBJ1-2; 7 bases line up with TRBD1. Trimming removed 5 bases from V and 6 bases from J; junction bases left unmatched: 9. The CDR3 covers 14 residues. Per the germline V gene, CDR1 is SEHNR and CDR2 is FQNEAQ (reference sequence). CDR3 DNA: TGTGCCAGCAGCCCAACGGGACAGTCTCATGGCTACACCTTC. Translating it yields CASSPTGQSHGYTF.

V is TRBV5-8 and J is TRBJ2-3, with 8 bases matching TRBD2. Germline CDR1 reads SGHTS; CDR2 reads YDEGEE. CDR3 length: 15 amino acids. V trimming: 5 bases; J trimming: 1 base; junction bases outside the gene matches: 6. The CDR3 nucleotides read TGTGCCAGCAGGATACTAGCGGATGGCACAGATACGCAGTATTTT. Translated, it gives CASRILADGTDTQYF.

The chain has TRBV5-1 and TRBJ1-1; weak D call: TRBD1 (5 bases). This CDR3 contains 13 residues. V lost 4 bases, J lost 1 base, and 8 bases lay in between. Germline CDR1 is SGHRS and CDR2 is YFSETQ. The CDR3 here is CASSPTGNTEAFF. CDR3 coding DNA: TGCGCCAGCAGCCCAACAGGGAACACTGAAGCTTTCTTT.